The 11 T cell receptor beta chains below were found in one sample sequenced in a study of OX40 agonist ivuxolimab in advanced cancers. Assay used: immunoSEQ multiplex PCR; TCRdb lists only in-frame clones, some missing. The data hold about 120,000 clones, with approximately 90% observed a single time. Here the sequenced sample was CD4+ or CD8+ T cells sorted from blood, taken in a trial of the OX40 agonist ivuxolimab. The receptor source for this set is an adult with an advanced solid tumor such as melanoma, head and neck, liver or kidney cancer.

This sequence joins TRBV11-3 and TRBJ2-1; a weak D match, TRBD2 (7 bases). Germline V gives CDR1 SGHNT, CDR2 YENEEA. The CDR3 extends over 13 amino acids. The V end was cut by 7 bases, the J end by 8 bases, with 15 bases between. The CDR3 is CASKGGGFDEQFF. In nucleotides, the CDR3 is TGTGCCAGCAAGGGGGGAGGGTTCGATGAGCAGTTCTTC. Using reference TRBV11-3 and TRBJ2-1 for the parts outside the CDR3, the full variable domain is EAGVVQSPRYKIIEKKQPVAFWCNPISGHNTLYWYLQNLGQGPELLIRYENEEAVDDSQLPKDRFSAERLKGVDSTLKIQPAELGDSAVYLCASKGGGFDEQFFGPGTRLTVL.

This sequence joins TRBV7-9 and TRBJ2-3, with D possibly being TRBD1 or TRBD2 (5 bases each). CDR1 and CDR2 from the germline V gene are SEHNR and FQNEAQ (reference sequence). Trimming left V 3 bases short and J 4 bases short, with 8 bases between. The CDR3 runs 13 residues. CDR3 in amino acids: CASSLGEPDTQYF. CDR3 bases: TGTGCCAGCAGCTTGGGGGAGCCAGATACGCAGTATTTT.

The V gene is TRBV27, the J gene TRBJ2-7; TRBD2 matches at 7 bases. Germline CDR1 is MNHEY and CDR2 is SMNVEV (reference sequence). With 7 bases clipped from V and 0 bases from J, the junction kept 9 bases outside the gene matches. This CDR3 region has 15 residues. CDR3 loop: CASTQASGNSYEQYF. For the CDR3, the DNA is TGTGCCAGCACTCAAGCGAGCGGGAACTCCTACGAGCAGTACTTC.

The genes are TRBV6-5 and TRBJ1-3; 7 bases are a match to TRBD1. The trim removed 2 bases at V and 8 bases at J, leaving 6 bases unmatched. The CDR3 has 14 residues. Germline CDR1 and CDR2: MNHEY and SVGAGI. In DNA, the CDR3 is TGTGCCAGCAGTTACGGTCCAGGGGGGTACACCATATATTTT. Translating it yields CASSYGPGGYTIYF.

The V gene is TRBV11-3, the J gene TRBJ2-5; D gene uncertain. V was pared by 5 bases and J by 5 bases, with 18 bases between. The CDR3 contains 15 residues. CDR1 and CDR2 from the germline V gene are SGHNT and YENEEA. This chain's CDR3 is CASSPGRSLLETQYF. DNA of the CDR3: TGTGCCAGCAGCCCCGGCCGGAGCCTCCTGGAGACCCAGTACTTC.

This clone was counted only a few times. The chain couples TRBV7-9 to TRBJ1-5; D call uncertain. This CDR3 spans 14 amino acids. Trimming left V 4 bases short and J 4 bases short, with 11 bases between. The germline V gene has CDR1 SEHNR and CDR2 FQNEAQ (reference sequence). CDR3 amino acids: CASSSSGGNQPQHF. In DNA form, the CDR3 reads TGTGCCAGCAGCTCTAGTGGAGGAAATCAGCCCCAGCATTTT.

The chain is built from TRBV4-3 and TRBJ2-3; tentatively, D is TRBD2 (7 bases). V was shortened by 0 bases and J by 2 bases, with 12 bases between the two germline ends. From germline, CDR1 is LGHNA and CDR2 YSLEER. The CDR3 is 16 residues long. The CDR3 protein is CASSQDAGADTDTQYF. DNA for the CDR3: TGCGCCAGCAGCCAAGATGCGGGGGCGGACACAGATACGCAGTATTTT.

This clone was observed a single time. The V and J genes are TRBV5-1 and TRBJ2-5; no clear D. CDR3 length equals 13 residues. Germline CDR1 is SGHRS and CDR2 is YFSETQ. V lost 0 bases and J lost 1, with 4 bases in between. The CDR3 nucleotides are TGCGCCAGCAGCTTGGGGGCCCAAGAGACCCAGTACTTC. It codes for CASSLGAQETQYF.

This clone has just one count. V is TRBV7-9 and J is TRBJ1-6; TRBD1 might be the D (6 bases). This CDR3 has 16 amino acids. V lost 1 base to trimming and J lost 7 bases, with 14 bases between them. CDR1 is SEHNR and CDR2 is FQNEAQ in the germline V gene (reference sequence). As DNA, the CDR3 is TGTGCCAGCAGCTTAGTGGGGGGCAGCCTCAATTCACCCCTCCACTTT. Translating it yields CASSLVGGSLNSPLHF.

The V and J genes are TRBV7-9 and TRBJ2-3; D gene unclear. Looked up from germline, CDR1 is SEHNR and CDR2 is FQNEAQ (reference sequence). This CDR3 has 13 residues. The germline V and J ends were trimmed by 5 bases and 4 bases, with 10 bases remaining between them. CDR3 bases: TGTGCCAGCAGCCCCCAGAGCGCAGATACGCAGTATTTT. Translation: CASSPQSADTQYF. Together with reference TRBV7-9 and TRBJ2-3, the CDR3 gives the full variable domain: DTGVSQNPRHKITKRGQNVTFRCDPISEHNRLYWYRQTLGQGPEFLTYFQNEAQLEKSRLLSDRFSAERPKGSFSTLEIQRTEQGDSAMYLCASSPQSADTQYFGPGTRLTVL.

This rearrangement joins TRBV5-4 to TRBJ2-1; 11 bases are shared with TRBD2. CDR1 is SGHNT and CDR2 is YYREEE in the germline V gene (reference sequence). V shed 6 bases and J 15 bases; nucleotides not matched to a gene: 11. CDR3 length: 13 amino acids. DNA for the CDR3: TGTGCCAGCACCTCTTCGGTAGCGGGGGGGCGGTTCTTC. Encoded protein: CASTSSVAGGRFF.